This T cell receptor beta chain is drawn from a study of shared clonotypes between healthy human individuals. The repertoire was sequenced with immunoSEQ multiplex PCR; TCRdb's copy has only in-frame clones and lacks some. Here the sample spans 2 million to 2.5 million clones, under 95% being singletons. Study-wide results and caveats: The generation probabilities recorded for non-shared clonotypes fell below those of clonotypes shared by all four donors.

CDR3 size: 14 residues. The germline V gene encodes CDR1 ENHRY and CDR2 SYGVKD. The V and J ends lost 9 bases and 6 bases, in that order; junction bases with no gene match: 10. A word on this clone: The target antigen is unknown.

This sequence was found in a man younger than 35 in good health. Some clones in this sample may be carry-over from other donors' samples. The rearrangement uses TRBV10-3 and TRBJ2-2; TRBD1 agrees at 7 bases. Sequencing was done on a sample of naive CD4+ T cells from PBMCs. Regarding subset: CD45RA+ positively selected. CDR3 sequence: CAISGQARAGELFF. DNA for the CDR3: TGTGCCATTTCCGGACAGGCGCGGGCCGGGGAGCTGTTTTTT.